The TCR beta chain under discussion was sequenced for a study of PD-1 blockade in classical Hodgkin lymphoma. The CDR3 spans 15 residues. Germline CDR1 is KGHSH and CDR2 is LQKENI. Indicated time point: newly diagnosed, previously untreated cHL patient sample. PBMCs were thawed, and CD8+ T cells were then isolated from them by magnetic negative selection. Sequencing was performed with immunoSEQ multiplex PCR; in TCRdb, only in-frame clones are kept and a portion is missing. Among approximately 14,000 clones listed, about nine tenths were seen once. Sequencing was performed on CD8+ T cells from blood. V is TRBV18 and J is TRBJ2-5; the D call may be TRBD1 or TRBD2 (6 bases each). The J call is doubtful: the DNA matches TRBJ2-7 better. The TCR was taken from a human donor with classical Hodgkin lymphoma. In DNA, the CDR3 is TGTGCCAGCTCACCGGCCGGGGGCTCAGAGTACGAGCAGTACTTC. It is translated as CASSPAGGSEYEQYF.